This TCR beta chain was retrieved from a study of blood T cell repertoires in COVID-19. Overall study context: Samples taken during acute and convalescent COVID-19 were collected in the United States, Italy and Spain.

Under the authors' procedure: For nucleated cells, counts were estimated from reference gene primer amplification. Here immunoSEQ multiplex PCR was the method, and the copy in TCRdb shows in-frame clones only, minus some. D and trimming come from the DNA, and the V and J calls and clone size come from that table. The sample has a few hundred thousand clones, 82% seen once. This clone appeared a few times. Germline V gene data show CDR1 as SGDLS and CDR2 as YYNGEE. The CDR3 contains 14 residues. V trimming: 4 bases; J trimming: 3 bases; junction bases outside the gene matches: 2. Recruitment covered about two dozen US areas and drew participants whose ages spanned about 18 to 90 years.

The TCR comes from a woman aged 55-69 years who had recovered from COVID-19. V usage is TRBV9 and J usage is TRBJ2-7, with 12 nucleotides matching TRBD2. Sequencing input: PBMCs or T cells enriched from blood (not recorded which). CDR3 in DNA: TGTGCCAGCAGCCCGACTAGCGGGGGCTACGAGCAGTACTTC. Amino acid sequence: CASSPTSGGYEQYF.